Below, 16 T cell receptor beta chains from the same sample are listed, as sequenced in a study of OX40 agonist ivuxolimab in advanced cancers. Repertoires were generated with immunoSEQ multiplex PCR, while TCRdb's copy carries only in-frame clones and drops some. The table includes 27,000 or so clones, less than 90% detected once. The source was CD4+ or CD8+ T cells sorted from blood, collected in a trial of the OX40 agonist ivuxolimab. These receptors originate from an adult with an advanced solid tumor such as melanoma, head and neck, liver or kidney cancer.

The chain is built from TRBV7-9 and TRBJ2-2; no firm D call. V dropped 4 bases and J dropped 3 bases, with 9 bases sitting between them. CDR3 size: 14 residues. Germline loops: CDR1 SEHNR, CDR2 FQNEAQ (reference sequence). The CDR3 region is CASSSTGDTGELFF. CDR3 bases: TGTGCCAGCAGCTCAACGGGCGACACCGGGGAGCTGTTTTTT.

This chain uses TRBV27 with TRBJ1-3; the D is unclear. Germline V gene data show CDR1 as MNHEY and CDR2 as SMNVEV (reference sequence). The CDR3 contains 14 residues. Trimming removed 3 bases from V and 1 base from J, with 7 bases in between. The CDR3: CASSFAASGNTIYF. The CDR3 DNA sequence: TGTGCCAGCAGTTTCGCGGCTTCTGGAAACACCATATATTTT.

The chain employs TRBV19 and TRBJ2-2; TRBD1 aligns across 7 bases. This CDR3 spans 14 amino acids. V was pared by 5 bases and J by 5 bases, with 5 bases of the junction left unmatched. Germline loops: CDR1 LNHDA, CDR2 SQIVND (reference sequence). CDR3 nucleotide sequence: TGTGCCAGTAGTCCCGTACAGGGGACCGGGGAGCTGTTTTTT. Translating gives CASSPVQGTGELFF.

This clone was detected once. The rearrangement links TRBV7-3 to TRBJ2-7; D unresolved. Trimming shortened V by 4 bases and J by 7 bases, and 14 bases separated the two germline ends. Germline-derived CDR1 and CDR2 are SGHTA and FQGTGA. This CDR3 contains 13 residues. The CDR3 region is CASSYGPRGEQYF. As DNA, the CDR3 is TGTGCCAGCAGCTACGGGCCCCGCGGAGAGCAGTACTTC.

V usage is TRBV27 and J usage is TRBJ2-5; TRBD1 might be the D (6 bases). Germline-derived CDR1 and CDR2 are MNHEY and SMNVEV (reference sequence). V lost 4 bases and J lost 1, with 10 bases in between. CDR3 length: 14 amino acids. CDR3 protein: CASSSDRFQETQYF. The CDR3 nucleotides are TGTGCCAGCAGTTCAGACAGGTTCCAAGAGACCCAGTACTTC.

This clone has more than one count but fewer than ten. V gene TRBV27 combines with J gene TRBJ2-7; D remains unclear. This CDR3 region has 13 residues. Germline CDR1 and CDR2: MNHEY and SMNVEV (reference sequence). Between the trimmed V and J ends, which lost 4 bases and 0 bases, there was a span of 7 bases. CDR3 DNA sequence: TGTGCCAGCAGTTCGCTAAGCTCCTACGAGCAGTACTTC. Translating gives CASSSLSSYEQYF.

The V gene is TRBV6-1, the J gene TRBJ2-7; no reliable D call. The CDR3 runs to 14 residues. Germline V gives CDR1 MNHNS, CDR2 SASEGT. Trimming removed 1 base from V and 4 bases from J, with 11 bases in between. The CDR3: CASSEGPALYEQYF. Written as DNA, the CDR3 is TGTGCCAGCAGTGAAGGCCCCGCGCTTTACGAGCAGTACTTC.

J is TRBJ1-4 and V is TRBV27, with D perhaps matching TRBD1 (5 bases). Germline V CDR1 and CDR2: MNHEY, SMNVEV (reference sequence). The CDR3 sequence is 15 residues long. Trimming removed 5 bases at V and 5 bases at J, with 15 bases between. CDR3 nucleotide sequence: TGTGCCAGCAGTCCCCTTAGGGGCAGCAATGAAAAACTGTTTTTT. Amino acids: CASSPLRGSNEKLFF.

This chain joins TRBV27 and TRBJ2-2; 7 nucleotides align to TRBD2. The CDR3 is 15 residues long. Unmatched junction bases numbered 4, after V lost 2 bases and J lost 4 bases. CDR1 is MNHEY, CDR2 SMNVEV, per germline (reference sequence). The CDR3 region is CASSLLAELTGELFF. CDR3 sequence (DNA): TGTGCCAGCAGTTTACTAGCGGAACTCACCGGGGAGCTGTTTTTT.

The CDR3 DNA reads as TGTGCCAGTAGTATCATCACAGGGGCTTGGACTGAAGCTTTCTTT. Its protein product is CASSIITGAWTEAFF. J is TRBJ1-1 and V is TRBV19, with TRBD1 matching over 7 bases. The CDR3 contains 15 residues. The germline V gene encodes CDR1 LNHDA and CDR2 SQIVND (reference sequence). V was clipped by 3 bases and J by 5 bases; unmatched bases: 9.

The rearrangement uses TRBV13 and TRBJ2-4, with 11 nucleotides matching TRBD1. The CDR3 runs to 15 residues. J gave up 7 bases and V 4 bases, and 6 bases lay outside the gene matches. Germline values: CDR1 PRHDT, CDR2 FYEKMQ (reference sequence). CDR3 sequence: CASSSGQGAQNIQYF. The CDR3 bases are TGTGCCAGCAGCTCAGGACAGGGGGCGCAGAACATTCAGTACTTC.

V usage is TRBV5-1 and J usage is TRBJ2-3; 8 bases are shared with TRBD1. The germline gives CDR1 SGHRS, CDR2 YFSETQ. CDR3 length: 13 amino acids. Unmatched junction bases numbered 5, after V lost 4 bases and J lost 7 bases. The CDR3 is CASSKDRENTQYF. The CDR3 nucleotides read TGCGCCAGCAGCAAGGACAGGGAAAATACGCAGTATTTT.

This clone has only a few counts. The chain combines TRBV7-9 with TRBJ1-2; D gene ambiguous. The CDR3 runs to 13 residues. V was shortened by 5 bases and J by 0 bases, with 7 bases between the two germline ends. Per germline, CDR1 SEHNR and CDR2 FQNEAQ (reference sequence). The CDR3, as DNA: TGTGCCAGCAGCCCCGGGTCTAACTATGGCTACACCTTC. Encoded protein: CASSPGSNYGYTF.

The chain recombines TRBV7-9 with TRBJ2-5; D is possibly TRBD1 or TRBD2 (6 bases each). V lost 1 base and J lost 4, with 13 bases in between. The CDR3 is 15 residues long. The germline gives CDR1 SEHNR, CDR2 FQNEAQ (reference sequence). The CDR3 DNA follows: TGTGCCAGCAGCTTAGGATCCGGGGGCGGAGAGACCCAGTACTTC. This translates into CASSLGSGGGETQYF. Full variable domain (missing parts from reference TRBV7-9 and TRBJ2-5): DTGVSQNPRHKITKRGQNVTFRCDPISEHNRLYWYRQTLGQGPEFLTYFQNEAQLEKSRLLSDRFSAERPKGSFSTLEIQRTEQGDSAMYLCASSLGSGGGETQYFGPGTRLLVL.

A single count supports this clone. This rearrangement joins TRBV30 to TRBJ2-1, with 10 positions matching TRBD2. The trim removed 4 bases at V and 8 bases at J, leaving 2 bases unmatched. In germline, CDR1 is GTSNPN, CDR2 SVGIG (reference sequence). This CDR3 is 12 amino acids long. CDR3: CAWTSGGDEQFF. DNA for the CDR3: TGTGCCTGGACTAGCGGGGGTGATGAGCAGTTCTTC.

Only a few counts were recorded for this clone. The V call is TRBV9, the J call TRBJ1-3, with D possibly TRBD1 on 6 matching bases. Per germline, CDR1 SGDLS and CDR2 YYNGEE. Trimming removed 3 bases from V and 8 bases from J, with 9 bases in between. The CDR3 spans 12 residues. The chain's CDR3 is CASSDRVDTIYF. The DNA of the CDR3 is TGTGCCAGCAGCGACAGGGTTGACACCATATATTTT.